The entry below gives a single T cell receptor (beta chain) sequence along with its context. The antigen remains unidentified. The PCR used 60 Vbeta and 13 Jbeta primers. Assay: immunoSEQ multiplex PCR; the TCRdb copy retains only in-frame clones and omits some. The data contain about 170,000 clones, roughly 67% of them singletons. The data belong to a study of cytomegalovirus exposure and HLA in healthy donors. Study conclusions and caveats: The study listed roughly 150 cytomegalovirus-associated TCR beta chains. Rare TCR sequences dominated, though some public TCRs recurred in many donors. Donors belonging to an Asian-associated ancestry cluster reportedly showed fewer N-insertions in productive TCRs than the roughly 670-donor mean, according to what a later analysis found. In an earlier analysis, about 87% or about 30%: the productive usage of most TCR beta V segments.

Germline V gene data show CDR1 as MNHEY and CDR2 as SVGAGI. This CDR3 spans 14 amino acids. Between the trimmed V and J ends, which lost 6 bases and 5 bases, there was a span of 16 bases. The TCR comes from a woman younger than 35 in good health and CMV-seropositive. Source material: PBMCs. J is TRBJ2-5 and V is TRBV6-5, with D maybe TRBD1 (6 bases). As DNA, the CDR3 is TGTGCCAGCAGCTCACAGGGACGGTGGGAGACCCAGTACTTC. It codes for CASSSQGRWETQYF.